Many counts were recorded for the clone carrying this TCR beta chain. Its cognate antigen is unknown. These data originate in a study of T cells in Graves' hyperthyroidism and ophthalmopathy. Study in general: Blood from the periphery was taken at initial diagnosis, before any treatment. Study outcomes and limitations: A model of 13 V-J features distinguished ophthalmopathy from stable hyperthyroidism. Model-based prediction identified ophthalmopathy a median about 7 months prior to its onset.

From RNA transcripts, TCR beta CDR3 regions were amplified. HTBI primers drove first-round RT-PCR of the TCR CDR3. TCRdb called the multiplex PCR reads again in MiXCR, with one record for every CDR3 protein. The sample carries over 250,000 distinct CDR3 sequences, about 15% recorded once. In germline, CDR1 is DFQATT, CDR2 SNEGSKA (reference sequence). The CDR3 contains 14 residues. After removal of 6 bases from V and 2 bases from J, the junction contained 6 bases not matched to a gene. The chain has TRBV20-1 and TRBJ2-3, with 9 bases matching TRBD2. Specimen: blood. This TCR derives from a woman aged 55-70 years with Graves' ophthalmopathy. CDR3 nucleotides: TGCAGTGCAGAGCGGGGGGCTAACACAGATACGCAGTATTTT. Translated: CSAERGANTDTQYF.